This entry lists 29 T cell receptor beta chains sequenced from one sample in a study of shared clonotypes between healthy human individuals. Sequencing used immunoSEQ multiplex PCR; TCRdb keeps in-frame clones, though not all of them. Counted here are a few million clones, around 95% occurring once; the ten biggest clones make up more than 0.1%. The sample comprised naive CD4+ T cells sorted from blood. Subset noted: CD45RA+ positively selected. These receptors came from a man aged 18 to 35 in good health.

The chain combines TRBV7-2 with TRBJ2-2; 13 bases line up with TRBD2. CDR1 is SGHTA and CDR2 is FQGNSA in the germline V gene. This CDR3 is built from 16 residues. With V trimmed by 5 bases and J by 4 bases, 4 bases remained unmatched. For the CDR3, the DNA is TGTGCCAGCAGCAGGACTAGCGGGGGTTTCACCGGGGAGCTGTTTTTT. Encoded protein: CASSRTSGGFTGELFF.

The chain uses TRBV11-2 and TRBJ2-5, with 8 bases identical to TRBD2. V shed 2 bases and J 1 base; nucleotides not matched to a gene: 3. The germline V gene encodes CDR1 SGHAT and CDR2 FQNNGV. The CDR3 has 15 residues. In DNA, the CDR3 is TGTGCCAGCAGCTTAAACAGCGGGGGCCAAGAGACCCAGTACTTC. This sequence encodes CASSLNSGGQETQYF.

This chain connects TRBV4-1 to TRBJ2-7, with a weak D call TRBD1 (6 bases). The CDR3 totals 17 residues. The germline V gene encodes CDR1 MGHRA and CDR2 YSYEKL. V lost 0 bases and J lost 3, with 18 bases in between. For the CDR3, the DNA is TGCGCCAGCAGCCAAGAGGCAGTGACAGGATTCGTCTACGAGCAGTACTTC. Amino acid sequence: CASSQEAVTGFVYEQYF.

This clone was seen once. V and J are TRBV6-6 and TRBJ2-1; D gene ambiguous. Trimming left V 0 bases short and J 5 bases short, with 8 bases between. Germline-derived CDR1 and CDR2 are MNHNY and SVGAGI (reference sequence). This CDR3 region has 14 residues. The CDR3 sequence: CASSYSIPDNEQFF. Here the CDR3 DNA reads TGTGCCAGCAGTTACTCTATCCCCGACAATGAGCAGTTCTTC.

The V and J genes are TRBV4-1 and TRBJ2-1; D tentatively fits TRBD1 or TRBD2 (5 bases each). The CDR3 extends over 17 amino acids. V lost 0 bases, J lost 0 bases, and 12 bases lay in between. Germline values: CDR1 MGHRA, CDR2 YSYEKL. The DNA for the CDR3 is TGCGCCAGCAGCCAAGATGGGGGAATGAGCTCCTACAATGAGCAGTTCTTC. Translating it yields CASSQDGGMSSYNEQFF.

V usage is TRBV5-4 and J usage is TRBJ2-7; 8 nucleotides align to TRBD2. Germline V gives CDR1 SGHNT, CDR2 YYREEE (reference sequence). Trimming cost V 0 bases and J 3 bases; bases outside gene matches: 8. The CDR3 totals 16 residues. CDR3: CASSLAGVAGYYEQYF. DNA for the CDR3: TGTGCCAGCAGCTTGGCCGGGGTAGCGGGGTACTACGAGCAGTACTTC. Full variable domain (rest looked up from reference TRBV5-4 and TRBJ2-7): ETGVTQSPTHLIKTRGQQVTLRCSSQSGHNTVSWYQQALGQGPQFIFQYYREEENGRGNFPPRFSGLQFPNYSSELNVNALELDDSALYLCASSLAGVAGYYEQYFGPGTRLTVT.

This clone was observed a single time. The CDR3 nucleotides are TGTGCCAGCAGCTTAGCGTGGACTAGCTACGAGCAGTACTTC. Amino acid sequence: CASSLAWTSYEQYF. This chain joins TRBV7-2 and TRBJ2-7; the match to TRBD2 covers 7 bases. Germline values: CDR1 SGHTA, CDR2 FQGNSA. V shed 0 bases and J 3 bases; nucleotides not matched to a gene: 2. The CDR3 length is 14 residues.

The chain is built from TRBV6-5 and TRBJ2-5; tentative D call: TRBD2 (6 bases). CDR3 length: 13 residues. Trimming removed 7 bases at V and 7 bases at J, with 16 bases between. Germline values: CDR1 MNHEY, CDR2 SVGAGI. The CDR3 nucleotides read TGTGCCAGCACTCGCGGGACTGCAGGGACCCAGTACTTC. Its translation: CASTRGTAGTQYF.

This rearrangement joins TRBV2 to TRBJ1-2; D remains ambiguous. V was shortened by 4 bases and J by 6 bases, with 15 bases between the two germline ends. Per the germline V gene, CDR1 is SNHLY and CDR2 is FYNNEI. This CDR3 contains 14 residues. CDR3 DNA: TGTGCCAGCAGTGGGGAAGTCTTTACTCATGGCTACACCTTC. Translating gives CASSGEVFTHGYTF.

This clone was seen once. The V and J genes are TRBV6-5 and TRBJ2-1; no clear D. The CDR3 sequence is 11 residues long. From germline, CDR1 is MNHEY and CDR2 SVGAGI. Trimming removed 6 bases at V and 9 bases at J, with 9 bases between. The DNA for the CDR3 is TGTGCCAGCAGCCGCTCGACTGAGCAGTTCTTC. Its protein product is CASSRSTEQFF.

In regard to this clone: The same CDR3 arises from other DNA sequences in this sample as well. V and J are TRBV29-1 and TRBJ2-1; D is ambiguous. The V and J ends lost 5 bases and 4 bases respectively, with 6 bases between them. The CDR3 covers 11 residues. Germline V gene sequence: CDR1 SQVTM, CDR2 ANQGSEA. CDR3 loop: CSVRTYNEQFF. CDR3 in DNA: TGCAGCGTTCGCACATACAATGAGCAGTTCTTC.

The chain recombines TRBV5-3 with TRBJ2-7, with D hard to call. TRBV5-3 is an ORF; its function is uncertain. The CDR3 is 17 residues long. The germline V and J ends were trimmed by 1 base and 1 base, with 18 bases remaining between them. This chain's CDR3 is CARSLFYASRMSYEQYF. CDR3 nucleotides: TGTGCCAGAAGCTTGTTCTACGCCTCACGGATGTCCTACGAGCAGTACTTC.

The CDR3 loop reads CASSATGAPYEQYF. The CDR3 DNA reads as TGTGCCAGCAGCGCTACAGGGGCCCCCTACGAGCAGTACTTC. This chain links TRBV7-6 with TRBJ2-7; 7 bases map to TRBD1. V shed 5 bases, J shed 2 bases, and the junction held 6 bases outside the gene matches. Germline V gene lookup returns CDR1 SGHVS and CDR2 FNYEAQ. The CDR3 is 14 residues long.

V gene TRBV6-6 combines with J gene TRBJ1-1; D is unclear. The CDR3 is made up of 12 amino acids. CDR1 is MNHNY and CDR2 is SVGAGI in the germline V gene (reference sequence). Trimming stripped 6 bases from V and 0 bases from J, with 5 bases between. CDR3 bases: TGTGCCAGCAGCCAGATGAACACTGAAGCTTTCTTT. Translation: CASSQMNTEAFF.

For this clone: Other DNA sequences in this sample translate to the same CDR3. The CDR3 is CASSLGAPNTEAFF. The CDR3 DNA follows: TGCGCCAGCAGCTTGGGGGCCCCGAACACTGAAGCTTTCTTT. V is TRBV5-1 and J is TRBJ1-1; no definite D call. The CDR3 extends over 14 amino acids. Trimming pared 0 bases from V and 1 base from J, leaving 7 bases between. CDR1 is SGHRS, CDR2 YFSETQ, per germline.

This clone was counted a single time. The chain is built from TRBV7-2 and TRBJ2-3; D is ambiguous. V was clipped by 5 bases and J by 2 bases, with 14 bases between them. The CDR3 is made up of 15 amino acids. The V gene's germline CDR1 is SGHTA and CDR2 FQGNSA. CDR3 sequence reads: CASSPRLINTDTQYF. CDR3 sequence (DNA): TGTGCCAGCAGCCCGCGACTCATAAACACAGATACGCAGTATTTT.

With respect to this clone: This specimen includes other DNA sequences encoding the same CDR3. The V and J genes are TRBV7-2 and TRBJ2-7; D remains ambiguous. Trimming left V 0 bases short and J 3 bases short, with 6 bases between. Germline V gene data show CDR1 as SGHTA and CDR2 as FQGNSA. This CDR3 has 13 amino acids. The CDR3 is CASSLAAGYEQYF. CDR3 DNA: TGTGCCAGCAGCTTAGCCGCCGGCTACGAGCAGTACTTC.

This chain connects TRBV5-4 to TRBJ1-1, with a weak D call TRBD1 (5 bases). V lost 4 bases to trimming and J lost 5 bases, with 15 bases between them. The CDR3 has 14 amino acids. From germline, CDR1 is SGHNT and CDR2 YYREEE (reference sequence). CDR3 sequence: CASSRDQGKTEAFF. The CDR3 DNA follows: TGTGCCAGCAGCCGTGACCAGGGAAAAACTGAAGCTTTCTTT.

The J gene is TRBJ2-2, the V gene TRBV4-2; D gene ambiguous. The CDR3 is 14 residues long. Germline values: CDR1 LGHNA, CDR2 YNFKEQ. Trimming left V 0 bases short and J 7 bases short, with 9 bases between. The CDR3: CASSQEDRVGELFF. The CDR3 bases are TGTGCCAGCAGCCAAGAAGATAGGGTCGGGGAGCTGTTTTTT.

The DNA for the CDR3 is TGTGCCAGCAGTTACTTGGGGTACGGGTCTGAAAAACTGTTTTTT. Translation: CASSYLGYGSEKLFF. This rearrangement joins TRBV6-5 to TRBJ1-4; D unresolved. The CDR3 runs to 15 residues. Trimming took off 1 base at V and 7 bases at J, with 13 bases between the two ends. Germline V gives CDR1 MNHEY, CDR2 SVGAGI.

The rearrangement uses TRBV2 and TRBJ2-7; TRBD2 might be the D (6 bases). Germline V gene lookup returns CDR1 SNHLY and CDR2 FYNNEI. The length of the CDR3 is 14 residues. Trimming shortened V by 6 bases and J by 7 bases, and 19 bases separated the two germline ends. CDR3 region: CASRAPRGGWEQYF. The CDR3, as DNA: TGTGCCAGCAGAGCCCCCCGCGGAGGGTGGGAGCAGTACTTC.

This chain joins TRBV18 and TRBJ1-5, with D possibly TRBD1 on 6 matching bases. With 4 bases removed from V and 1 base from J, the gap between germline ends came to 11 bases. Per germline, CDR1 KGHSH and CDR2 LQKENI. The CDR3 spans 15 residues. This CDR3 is CASSLSGASNQPQHF. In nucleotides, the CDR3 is TGTGCCAGCTCACTATCGGGGGCCAGCAATCAGCCCCAGCATTTT.

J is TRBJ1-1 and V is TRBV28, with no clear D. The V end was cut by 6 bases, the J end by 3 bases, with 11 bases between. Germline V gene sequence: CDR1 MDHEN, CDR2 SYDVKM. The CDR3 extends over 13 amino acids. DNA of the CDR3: TGTGCCAGCAGATTTTGGAGGGACACTGAAGCTTTCTTT. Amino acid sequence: CASRFWRDTEAFF. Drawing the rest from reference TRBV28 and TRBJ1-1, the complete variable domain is DVKVTQSSRYLVKRTGEKVFLECVQDMDHENMFWYRQDPGLGLRLIYFSYDVKMKEKGDIPEGYSVSREKKERFSLILESASTNQTSMYLCASRFWRDTEAFFGQGTRLTVV.

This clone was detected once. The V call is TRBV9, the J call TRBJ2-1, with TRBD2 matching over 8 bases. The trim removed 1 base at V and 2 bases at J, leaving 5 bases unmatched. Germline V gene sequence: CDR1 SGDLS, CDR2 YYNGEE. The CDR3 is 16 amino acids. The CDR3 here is CASSVSPGGAYNEQFF. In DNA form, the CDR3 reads TGTGCCAGCAGCGTAAGTCCGGGAGGGGCCTACAATGAGCAGTTCTTC.

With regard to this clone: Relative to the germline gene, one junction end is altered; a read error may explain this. CDR3 DNA: TGTGCTAGCAGCATCGACCTGAACACCGGGGAGCTGTTTTTT. This gives the protein CASSIDLNTGELFF. This rearrangement joins TRBV7-7 to TRBJ2-2; D is undetermined. This CDR3 has 14 residues. CDR1 and CDR2 from the germline V gene are SSHAT and FNYEAQ (reference sequence).

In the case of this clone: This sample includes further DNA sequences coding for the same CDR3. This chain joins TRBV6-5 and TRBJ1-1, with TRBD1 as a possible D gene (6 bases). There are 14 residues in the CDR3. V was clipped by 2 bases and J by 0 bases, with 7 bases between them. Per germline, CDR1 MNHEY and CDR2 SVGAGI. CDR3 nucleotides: TGTGCCAGCAGTTACGGGGGCATGAACACTGAAGCTTTCTTT. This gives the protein CASSYGGMNTEAFF.

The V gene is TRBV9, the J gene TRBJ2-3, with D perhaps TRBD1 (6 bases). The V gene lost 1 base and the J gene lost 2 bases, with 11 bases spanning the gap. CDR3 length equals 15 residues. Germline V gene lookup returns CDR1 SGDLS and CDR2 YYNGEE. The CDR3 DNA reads TGTGCCAGCAGCGTACGGACAGACTACACAGATACGCAGTATTTT. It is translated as CASSVRTDYTDTQYF.

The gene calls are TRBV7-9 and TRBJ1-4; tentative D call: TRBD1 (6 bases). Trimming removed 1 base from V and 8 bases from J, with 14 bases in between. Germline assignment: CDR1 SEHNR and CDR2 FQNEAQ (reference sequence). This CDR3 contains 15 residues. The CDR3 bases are TGTGCCAGCAGCTTAGGGCAGGGGAATATGGAAAAACTGTTTTTT. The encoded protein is CASSLGQGNMEKLFF.

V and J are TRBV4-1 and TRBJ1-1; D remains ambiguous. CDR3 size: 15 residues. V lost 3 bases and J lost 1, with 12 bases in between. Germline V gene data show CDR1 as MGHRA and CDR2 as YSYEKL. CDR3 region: CASSHVGSSNTEAFF. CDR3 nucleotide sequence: TGCGCCAGCAGCCACGTAGGCAGCTCGAACACTGAAGCTTTCTTT.